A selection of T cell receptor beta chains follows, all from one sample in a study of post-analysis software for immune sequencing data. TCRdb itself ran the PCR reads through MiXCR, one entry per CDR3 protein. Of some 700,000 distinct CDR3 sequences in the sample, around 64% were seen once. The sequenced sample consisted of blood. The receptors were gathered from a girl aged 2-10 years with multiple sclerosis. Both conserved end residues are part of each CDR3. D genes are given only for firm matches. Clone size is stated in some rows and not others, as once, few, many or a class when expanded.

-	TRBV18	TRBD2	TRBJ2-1	CASSRDGRSSYNEQFF	TGTGCCAGCTCACGGGACGGGAGGAGCTCCTACAATGAGCAGTTCTTC
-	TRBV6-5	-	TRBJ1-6	CASRMGDSPLHF	TGTGCCAGCAGAATGGGCGATTCACCCCTCCACTTT
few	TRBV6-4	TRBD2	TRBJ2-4	CASSDTGSGGRNIQYF	TGTGCCAGCAGTGACACCGGATCGGGGGGGAGAAACATTCAGTACTTC
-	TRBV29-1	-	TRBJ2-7	CSVATRPAGYEQYF	TGCAGCGTCGCTACCCGACCAGCGGGCTACGAGCAGTACTTC
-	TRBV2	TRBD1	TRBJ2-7	CASNLDRANEQYF	TGTGCCAGCAATCTGGACAGGGCGAACGAGCAGTACTTC
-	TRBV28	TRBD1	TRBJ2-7	CASRLLRDRVHEQYF	TGTGCCAGCAGACTTCTCCGGGACAGGGTTCACGAGCAGTACTTC
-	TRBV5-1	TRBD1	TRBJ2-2	CASSLTTDRGRLGGELFF	TGCGCCAGCAGCCTGACGACTGACAGGGGGCGCTTAGGCGGGGAGCTGTTTTTT
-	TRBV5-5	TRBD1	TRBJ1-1	CASSYGQGADTEAFF	TGTGCCAGCAGCTACGGACAGGGGGCCGACACTGAAGCTTTCTTT
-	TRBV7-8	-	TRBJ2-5	CASSLAQPGETQYF	TGTGCCAGCAGCTTAGCGCAACCGGGAGAGACCCAGTACTTC
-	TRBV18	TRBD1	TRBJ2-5	CASSPSGQHQETQYF	TGTGCCAGCTCACCATCGGGACAGCATCAAGAGACCCAGTACTTC
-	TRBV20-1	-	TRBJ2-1	CSAPDGSYNEQFF	TGCAGTGCTCCCGACGGATCCTACAATGAGCAGTTCTTC
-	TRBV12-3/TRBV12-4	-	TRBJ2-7	CASRPGQSYEQYF	TGTGCCAGCAGACCGGGACAATCCTACGAGCAGTACTTC
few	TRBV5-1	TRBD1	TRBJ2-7	CASSSGTGGINEQYF	TGCGCCAGCAGCTCCGGGACAGGGGGCATCAACGAGCAGTACTTC
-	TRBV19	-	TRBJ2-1	CASSPSGVPETGEQFF	TGTGCCAGTAGTCCATCGGGAGTTCCTGAAACTGGTGAGCAGTTCTTC
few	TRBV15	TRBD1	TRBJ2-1	CATSRQGTLGQFF	TGTGCCACCAGCCGACAGGGGACCTTGGGGCAGTTCTTC
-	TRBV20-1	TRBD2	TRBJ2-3	CSAKRLAGVISDTQYF	TGCAGTGCTAAAAGACTAGCGGGGGTGATCTCAGATACGCAGTATTTT
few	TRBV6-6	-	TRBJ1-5	CASSPGREYSNQPQHF	TGTGCCAGCAGTCCTGGACGGGAATATAGCAATCAGCCCCAGCATTTT
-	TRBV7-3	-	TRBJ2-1	CASSSQGNSYNEQFF	TGTGCCAGCAGCTCCCAGGGTAACTCCTACAATGAGCAGTTCTTC
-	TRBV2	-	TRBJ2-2	CASSGPSDNTGELFF	TGTGCCAGCAGCGGACCGTCTGATAACACCGGGGAGCTGTTTTTT
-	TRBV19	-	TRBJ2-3	CASSIGSTDTQYF	TGTGCCAGTAGTATAGGTAGCACAGATACGCAGTATTTT
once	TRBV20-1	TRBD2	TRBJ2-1	CSARDRLAGRYNEQFF	TGCAGTGCTAGAGATCGCCTAGCGGGAAGGTACAATGAGCAGTTCTTC
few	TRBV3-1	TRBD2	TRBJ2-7	CAAGESGTSGARYF	TGTGCCGCCGGAGAATCCGGGACTAGCGGGGCGAGGTACTTC
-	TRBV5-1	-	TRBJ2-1	CASSAVQASSFGNEQFF	TGCGCCAGCAGTGCTGTGCAGGCATCATCCTTTGGGAATGAGCAGTTCTTC
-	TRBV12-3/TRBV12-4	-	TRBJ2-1	CASSSGVHNEQFF	TGTGCCAGCAGTTCGGGAGTCCACAATGAGCAGTTCTTC
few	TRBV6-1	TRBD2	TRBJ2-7	CASEREELYEQYF	TGTGCCAGCGAGCGGGAGGAACTTTACGAGCAGTACTTC
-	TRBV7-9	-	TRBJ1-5	CASSVRQFNQPQHF	TGTGCCAGCAGCGTTCGACAGTTCAATCAGCCCCAGCATTTT
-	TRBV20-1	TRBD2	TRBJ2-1	CSAQKGLVGAEQFF	TGCAGTGCTCAAAAAGGACTAGTGGGTGCTGAGCAGTTCTTC
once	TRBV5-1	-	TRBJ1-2	CASSLADFHGYTF	TGCGCCAGCAGCTTGGCGGACTTCCATGGCTACACCTTC
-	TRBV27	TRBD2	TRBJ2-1	CASSIPSSGGALYNEQFF	TGTGCCAGCAGTATCCCTTCAAGCGGGGGGGCCTTGTACAATGAGCAGTTCTTC
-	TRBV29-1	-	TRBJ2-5	CSVEGGFQETQYF	TGCAGCGTTGAAGGAGGATTCCAAGAGACCCAGTACTTC
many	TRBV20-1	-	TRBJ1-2	CSARDPLGGDNYGYTF	TGCAGTGCTAGAGATCCCCTCGGCGGGGATAACTATGGCTACACCTTC
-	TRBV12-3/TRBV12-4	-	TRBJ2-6	CASGTNLRGGSGANVLTF	TGTGCCAGCGGGACAAACCTGAGAGGGGGCTCTGGGGCCAACGTCCTGACTTTC
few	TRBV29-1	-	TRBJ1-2	CSVEATGLGYGYTF	TGCAGCGTTGAAGCCACAGGGCTTGGCTATGGCTACACCTTC
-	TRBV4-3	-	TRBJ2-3	CASSQDRGISTDTQYF	TGCGCCAGCAGCCAAGATCGAGGGATCTCCACAGATACGCAGTATTTT
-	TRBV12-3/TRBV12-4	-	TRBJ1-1	CASSKATGISAFF	TGTGCCAGCAGTAAAGCGACCGGGATTTCGGCTTTCTTT
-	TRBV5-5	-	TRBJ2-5	CASSLEWGYQETQYF	TGTGCCAGCAGCTTGGAATGGGGGTACCAAGAGACCCAGTACTTC
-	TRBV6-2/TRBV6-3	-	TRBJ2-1	CASTLGPGGNEQFF	TGTGCCAGCACCTTAGGACCGGGCGGGAATGAGCAGTTCTTC
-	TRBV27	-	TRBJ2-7	CASRRNSDGPYEQYF	TGTGCCAGCCGGAGGAATTCCGACGGTCCTTACGAGCAGTACTTC
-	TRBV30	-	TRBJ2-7	CAWRSRGAVSSYEQYF	TGTGCCTGGAGGAGCAGAGGGGCGGTTTCATCCTACGAGCAGTACTTC
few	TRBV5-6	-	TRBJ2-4	CASSLGSGKNIQYF	TGTGCCAGCAGCTTGGGTTCCGGGAAAAACATTCAGTACTTC
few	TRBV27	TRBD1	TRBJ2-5	CASSSGQAYQETQYF	TGTGCCAGCAGTTCAGGACAGGCGTACCAAGAGACCCAGTACTTC
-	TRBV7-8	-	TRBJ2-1	CASSYDNAGNEQFF	TGTGCCAGCAGTTACGACAACGCGGGCAATGAGCAGTTCTTC
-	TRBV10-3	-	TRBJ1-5	CAISEEQGIDQPQHF	TGTGCCATCAGTGAGGAACAGGGTATCGATCAGCCCCAGCATTTT
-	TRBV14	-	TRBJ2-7	CASSQVKTDTYEQYF	TGTGCCAGCAGCCAAGTAAAAACAGACACCTACGAGCAGTACTTC
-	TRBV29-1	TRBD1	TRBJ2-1	CSGGTGGPEQFF	TGCAGCGGGGGGACAGGGGGCCCCGAGCAGTTCTTC
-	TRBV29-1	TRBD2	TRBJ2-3	CSVESGSVSDTQYF	TGCAGCGTTGAAAGCGGGAGTGTGTCAGATACGCAGTATTTT
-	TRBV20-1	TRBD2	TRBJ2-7	CSASPRTSGGYEQYF	TGCAGTGCTAGTCCTAGGACTAGCGGGGGCTACGAGCAGTACTTC
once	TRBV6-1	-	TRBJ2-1	CASARMGGYNEQFF	TGTGCCAGCGCTAGGATGGGGGGCTACAATGAGCAGTTCTTC
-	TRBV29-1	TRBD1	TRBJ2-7	CSARTGYGEQYF	TGCAGCGCTCGGACAGGGTACGGCGAGCAGTACTTC
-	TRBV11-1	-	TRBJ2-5	CASSWSRVSLRNEQYF	TGTGCCAGCAGCTGGAGCCGGGTCTCTCTCCGGAATGAGCAGTACTTC
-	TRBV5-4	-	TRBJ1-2	CASSLEPGPNYGYTF	TGTGCCAGCAGCTTGGAGCCAGGTCCTAACTATGGCTACACCTTC
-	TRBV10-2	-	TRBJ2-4	CASGETRGQNIQYF	TGCGCCAGCGGGGAGACACGAGGGCAAAACATTCAGTACTTC
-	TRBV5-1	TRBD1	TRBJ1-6	CASSLGFGQGASRSPLHF	TGCGCCAGCAGCTTGGGATTCGGACAGGGGGCCTCGCGTTCACCCCTCCACTTT
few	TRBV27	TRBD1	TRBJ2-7	CASSLAGGLDEQYF	TGTGCCAGCAGTTTAGCAGGGGGCTTGGACGAGCAGTACTTC
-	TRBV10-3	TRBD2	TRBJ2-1	CATTGLAGLDEQFF	TGTGCCACGACGGGACTAGCGGGACTGGATGAGCAGTTCTTC